Each of the 8 T cell receptor beta chains below was sequenced from the same sample in a study of T-cell memory formation after mild COVID-19. TCRdb re-called the 5' RACE reads with MiXCR, one entry per CDR3 protein. Of roughly 160,000 distinct CDR3 sequences listed, roughly 13% are singletons. The sequencing input was PBMCs or a T cell subset sorted from them (not recorded which). These receptors all come from a young man who had mild COVID-19 (a few samples of this study predate the infection). Cell type and time point are not known.

This clonotype was seen only a few times. V usage is TRBV12-3 or TRBV12-4 and J usage is TRBJ1-3; D may be TRBD1 (6 bases). The germline V and J ends were trimmed by 5 bases and 2 bases, with 13 bases remaining between them. The CDR3 length is 15 residues. The CDR3 coding sequence is TGTGCCAGCAGTGCTCAACAGGGAGCTGGAAACACCATATATTTT. It codes for CASSAQQGAGNTIYF.

This clonotype turned up a few times. V is TRBV7-2 and J is TRBJ1-2, with 7 positions matching TRBD1. Trimming removed 4 bases from V and 4 bases from J; junction bases left unmatched: 9. There are 15 residues in the CDR3. CDR1 is SGHTA and CDR2 is FQGNSA in the germline V gene. The CDR3 region has the DNA TGTGCCAGCAGCTCGAGACAGGGTTTAATCTATGGCTACACCTTC. Protein product: CASSSRQGLIYGYTF. The entire variable domain, with the rest obtained from reference TRBV7-2 and TRBJ1-2, is as follows: GAGVSQSPSNKVTEKGKDVELRCDPISGHTALYWYRQSLGQGLEFLIYFQGNSAPDKSGLPSDRFSAERTGGSVSTLTIQRTQQEDSAVYLCASSSRQGLIYGYTFGSGTRLTVV.

This clonotype has just a few counts. V and J are TRBV14 and TRBJ2-3; 8 nucleotides agree with TRBD2. Germline CDR1 SGHDN, CDR2 FVKESK. Trimming at V came to 4 bases and at J to 0 bases, leaving 6 bases not matched to a gene. The CDR3 is made up of 16 amino acids. The CDR3 loop is CASSPYSGASTDTQYF. DNA for the CDR3: TGTGCCAGCAGCCCCTATAGCGGGGCTAGCACAGATACGCAGTATTTT.

CDR3 DNA: TGCGCCAGCAGCTTGGGGGCCGGGGAAGCTTTCTTT. This encodes CASSLGAGEAFF. The chain carries TRBV5-1 and TRBJ1-1; no definite D call. The CDR3 sequence is 12 residues long. Germline V gene data show CDR1 as SGHRS and CDR2 as YFSETQ. V was pared by 0 bases and J by 8 bases, with 8 bases between.

This clonotype was counted between two and nine times. The chain recombines TRBV15 with TRBJ2-3, with 7 positions matching TRBD1. Germline CDR1 reads LNHNV; CDR2 reads YYDKDF (reference sequence). V was pared by 2 bases and J by 5 bases, with 10 bases of the junction left unmatched. The CDR3 sequence is 16 residues long. CDR3: CATSRPGQVVGDTQYF. CDR3 nucleotides: TGTGCCACCAGCAGACCAGGACAGGTAGTAGGAGATACGCAGTATTTT.

At least ten counts were recorded for this clonotype. The chain uses TRBV4-2 and TRBJ2-3; no definite D call. Germline CDR1 and CDR2: LGHNA and YNFKEQ. Trimming took off 3 bases at V and 2 bases at J, with 6 bases between the two ends. The CDR3 is 13 amino acids. CDR3 nucleotide sequence: TGTGCCAGCAGCCACAACCCCACAGATACGCAGTATTTT. Translated: CASSHNPTDTQYF.

The rearrangement links TRBV7-2 to TRBJ1-4; no reliable D call. The V gene lost 5 bases and the J gene lost 2 bases, with 9 bases spanning the gap. The CDR3 contains 14 residues. Germline-derived CDR1 and CDR2 are SGHTA and FQGNSA. CDR3 DNA: TGTGCCAGCAGCCAGCGGTCCACTAATGAAAAACTGTTTTTT. Its protein is CASSQRSTNEKLFF.

This clonotype was recorded a few times. The chain recombines TRBV4-1 with TRBJ1-1; D not certain. The CDR3 runs to 16 residues. Germline V lookup: CDR1 MGHRA, CDR2 YSYEKL. The V end was cut by 2 bases, the J end by 6 bases, with 19 bases between. Written as DNA, the CDR3 is TGCGCCAGCAGCCAAAACTATCCGGACGGGGTCGCTGAAGCTTTCTTT. It translates to CASSQNYPDGVAEAFF.